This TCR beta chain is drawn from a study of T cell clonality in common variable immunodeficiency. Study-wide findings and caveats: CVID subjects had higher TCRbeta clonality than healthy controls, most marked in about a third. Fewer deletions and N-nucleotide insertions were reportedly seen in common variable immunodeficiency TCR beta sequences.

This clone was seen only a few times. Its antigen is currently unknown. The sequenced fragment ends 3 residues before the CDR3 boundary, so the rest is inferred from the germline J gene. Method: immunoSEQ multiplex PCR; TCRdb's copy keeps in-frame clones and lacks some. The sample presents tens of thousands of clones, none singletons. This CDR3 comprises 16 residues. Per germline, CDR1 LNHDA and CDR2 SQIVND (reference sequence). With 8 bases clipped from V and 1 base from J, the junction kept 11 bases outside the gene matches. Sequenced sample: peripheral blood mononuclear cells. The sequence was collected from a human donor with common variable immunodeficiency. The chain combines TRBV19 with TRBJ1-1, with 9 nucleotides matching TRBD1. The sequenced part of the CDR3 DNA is TGTGCCAGTGCCCCCCGGGACAGGGTAGCGAACACTGAA. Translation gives CASAPRDRVANTE. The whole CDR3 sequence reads CASAPRDRVANTEAFF.